This T cell receptor beta chain was recovered during a study of cytomegalovirus exposure and HLA in healthy donors. Study-wide points: The dataset shows that most TCR sequences were rare, while some public TCRs occurred in many donors. Reported performance of the classifier showed diagnosis of cytomegalovirus status with high specificity and sensitivity. Researchers catalogued under 200 TCR beta chains as cytomegalovirus-associated.

Looked up from germline, CDR1 is LNHNV and CDR2 is YYDKDF (reference sequence). V gave up 3 bases and J gave up 2 bases; unmatched junction bases: 2. The CDR3 contains 14 residues. Here immunoSEQ multiplex PCR was the method, and the copy in TCRdb shows in-frame clones only, minus some. Of about 250,000 clones detected, more than 75% appear once; the ten largest clones hold about 12%. A 120-subject validation cohort, separate from the approximately 720-subject first cohort, supplied the donors. For this clone: Antigen specificity is unknown.

The receptor comes from a man aged 18 to 30 in good health and CMV-seropositive. Sequencing was performed on PBMCs. V usage is TRBV15 and J usage is TRBJ1-1; 8 positions match TRBD1. The CDR3 sequence is CATSSGQGNTEAFF. DNA for the CDR3: TGTGCCACCAGCAGCGGACAGGGTAACACTGAAGCTTTCTTT. The variable domain in full, completed from reference TRBV15 and TRBJ1-1, reads DAMVIQNPRYQVTQFGKPVTLSCSQTLNHNVMYWYQQKSSQAPKLLFHYYDKDFNNEADTPDNFQSRRPNTSFCFLDIRSPGLGDTAMYLCATSSGQGNTEAFFGQGTRLTVV.